The subject of this entry is one T cell receptor beta chain. These data belong to a study of shared T cell receptors in the human thymus. The repertoire was sequenced with immunoSEQ multiplex PCR; TCRdb's copy has only in-frame clones and lacks some. The sample has some 700,000 clones; approximately 87% are singletons. The CDR3 contains 14 residues. Per the germline V gene, CDR1 is GTSNPN and CDR2 is SVGIG (reference sequence). V gave up 3 bases and J gave up 6 bases; unmatched junction bases: 10. These same data were also listed under a study on human thymus T cells. In that study: Resections from corrective heart surgery provided thymus tissue. What appeared biased in thymic and blood repertoires was the usage of V and J genes. In unrelated individuals, thymic repertoires overlapped highly, according to related research.

The origin of this receptor is a boy younger than two with a congenital heart defect. The genes are TRBV30 and TRBJ1-2, with 7 bases matching TRBD1. The sample taken for sequencing was thymocytes. This CDR3 reads CAWRTGWGYNGYTF. Here the CDR3 DNA reads TGTGCCTGGAGGACAGGGTGGGGCTACAATGGCTACACCTTC.